This entry describes one TCR beta chain. Its specificity is not known. TCRdb passed the reads through MiXCR, listing each CDR3 protein once. The profile shows around 900,000 distinct CDR3 sequences, less than 35% of them singletons. The sample originates from a study of T cell repertoires in cytomegalovirus infection. Across the whole study: CMV infection plus the matching HLA type was flagged by public TCR beta signatures.

With V trimmed by 6 bases and J by 5 bases, 8 bases remained unmatched. The CDR3 loop spans 14 amino acids. This chain links TRBV12-3 or TRBV12-4 with TRBJ2-7; TRBD1 matches at 9 bases. The source was cultured CD8+ T cells from PBMCs, collected from culture after CMV antigen stimulation. The TCR was taken from a human donor in good health (CMV status not recorded). Some clones in this sample may be carry-over from other donors' samples. The CDR3 region has the DNA TGTGCCAGCAGCCGGACAGGGGTGTTCGACGAGCAGTACGTC. The encoded protein is CASSRTGVFDEQYV.